These 15 T cell receptor beta chains came from one sample sequenced in a study of blood T cell repertoires in COVID-19. Using immunoSEQ multiplex PCR, the repertoire was profiled, and TCRdb retains in-frame clones only, with some absent. The sample includes 190,000 or so clones, approximately 80% of them seen just once. The sequencing sample was made of peripheral blood. All receptors derive from a human donor with acute or convalescent COVID-19. The donor label of this sample is uncertain.

The chain links TRBV10-1 to TRBJ1-1; D is perhaps TRBD1 (5 bases). This CDR3 spans 11 amino acids. Looked up from germline, CDR1 is WNHNN and CDR2 is SYGVQD (reference sequence). Trimming took 8 bases from V and 7 from J, leaving 11 bases between them. This CDR3 reads CASSWGGEAFF. Written as DNA, the CDR3 is TGCGCCAGCTCGTGGGGGGGTGAAGCTTTCTTT.

The chain uses TRBV14 and TRBJ2-2; D is perhaps TRBD1 (6 bases). Germline V gene lookup returns CDR1 SGHDN and CDR2 FVKESK. V was cut by 6 bases and J by 4 bases, with 27 bases left in between. The CDR3 consists of 19 residues. CDR3 DNA: TGTGCCAGCAGTTTACTTCAGGGGCGTCGAAGTTCGGGCACCGGGGAGCTGTTTTTT. This sequence encodes CASSLLQGRRSSGTGELFF.

The J gene is TRBJ2-7, the V gene TRBV9; 7 nucleotides line up with TRBD2. The CDR3 covers 16 residues. After removal of 0 bases from V and 6 bases from J, the junction contained 12 bases not matched to a gene. Germline V gene data show CDR1 as SGDLS and CDR2 as YYNGEE. The CDR3 reads CASSVDPGGRALEQYF. CDR3 bases: TGTGCCAGCAGCGTAGACCCTGGGGGGAGGGCCCTCGAGCAGTACTTC.

This clone has only one observation. The rearrangement uses TRBV19 and TRBJ1-1; 11 nucleotides agree with TRBD1. The germline V gene encodes CDR1 LNHDA and CDR2 SQIVND (reference sequence). Losses at the gene ends were 5 bases for V and 5 bases for J; bases not matched to a gene: 7. This CDR3 is built from 15 residues. The CDR3 DNA follows: TGTGCCAGTAGTCCCCGGGGACAGGGGGGAACTGAAGCTTTCTTT. Its protein is CASSPRGQGGTEAFF.

This chain uses TRBV20-1 with TRBJ1-1; D gene uncertain. The V gene's germline CDR1 is DFQATT and CDR2 SNEGSKA (reference sequence). This CDR3 comprises 15 residues. V gave up 3 bases and J gave up 6 bases, with 20 bases separating them. The CDR3: CSASATRPVGSEAFF. For the CDR3, the DNA is TGCAGTGCTAGTGCAACCAGGCCAGTGGGCTCTGAAGCTTTCTTT.

This clone turned up a few times. The chain combines TRBV7-9 with TRBJ1-4; unclear D gene. Germline assignment: CDR1 SEHNR and CDR2 FQNEAQ (reference sequence). The CDR3 contains 14 residues. The ends were cut back, 5 bases at V and 3 bases at J, with 10 bases in the middle. This chain's CDR3 is CASSPARSNEKLFF. The CDR3, as DNA: TGTGCCAGCAGCCCCGCACGGTCTAATGAAAAACTGTTTTTT.

This chain links TRBV7-9 with TRBJ2-1; 8 bases agree with TRBD1. V lost 5 bases, J lost 7 bases, and 7 bases stayed unmatched. CDR3 length: 14 amino acids. CDR1 is SEHNR, CDR2 FQNEAQ, per germline (reference sequence). The DNA for the CDR3 is TGTGCCAGCAGCCCAGGACAGGGCATGAATGAGCAGTTCTTC. Protein product: CASSPGQGMNEQFF.

This chain joins TRBV15 and TRBJ1-6, with D hard to call. The V gene lost 0 bases and the J gene lost 6 bases, with 21 bases spanning the gap. This CDR3 region has 19 residues. Looked up from germline, CDR1 is LNHNV and CDR2 is YYDKDF (reference sequence). The CDR3 region is CATSRDRSGRRIGNSPLHF. CDR3 nucleotides: TGTGCCACCAGCAGAGATCGGTCCGGGAGGAGGATCGGTAATTCACCCCTCCACTTT.

The CDR3 reads CASSTGEQYF. The CDR3 DNA is TGTGCCAGCAGCACCGGGGAGCAGTACTTC. V is TRBV5-8 and J is TRBJ2-7; D remains unclear. The CDR3 has 10 amino acids. Germline V lookup: CDR1 SGHTS, CDR2 YDEGEE. Deletions cut 4 bases from V and 7 bases from J, with 6 bases between. The variable domain in full, completed from reference TRBV5-8 and TRBJ2-7, reads EAGVTQSPTHLIKTRGQQATLRCSPISGHTSVYWYQQALGLGLQFLLWYDEGEERNRGNFPPRFSGRQFPNYSSELNVNALELEDSALYLCASSTGEQYFGPGTRLTVT.

This chain connects TRBV7-9 to TRBJ1-4; TRBD1 aligns across 9 bases. V lost 5 bases to trimming and J lost 8 bases; unmatched junction nucleotides: 9. The CDR3 sequence is 15 residues long. Germline V CDR1 and CDR2: SEHNR, FQNEAQ (reference sequence). The DNA for the CDR3 is TGTGCCAGCAGCCTAGGGACAGGGTCACTCGAAAAACTGTTTTTT. Translation gives CASSLGTGSLEKLFF. Filled out from reference TRBV7-9 and TRBJ1-4, the complete variable domain reads DTGVSQNPRHKITKRGQNVTFRCDPISEHNRLYWYRQTLGQGPEFLTYFQNEAQLEKSRLLSDRFSAERPKGSFSTLEIQRTEQGDSAMYLCASSLGTGSLEKLFFGSGTQLSVL.

The CDR3: CASSWRPGTDEQFF. CDR3 in DNA: TGCGCCAGCAGCTGGCGACCCGGGACAGATGAGCAGTTCTTC. V usage is TRBV5-1 and J usage is TRBJ2-1, with 7 bases matching TRBD1. This CDR3 has 14 amino acids. V shed 3 bases and J 8 bases; nucleotides not matched to a gene: 8. The germline V gene encodes CDR1 SGHRS and CDR2 YFSETQ.

This chain connects TRBV10-3 to TRBJ1-5; D ambiguous. This CDR3 spans 16 amino acids. The germline V gene has CDR1 ENHRY and CDR2 SYGVKD. The V end was cut by 0 bases, the J end by 0 bases, with 9 bases between. The CDR3 protein is CAISESTRNSNQPQHF. CDR3 nucleotide sequence: TGTGCCATCAGTGAGTCGACTCGGAATAGCAATCAGCCCCAGCATTTT.

The gene calls are TRBV12-3 or TRBV12-4 and TRBJ1-1; D unclear. This CDR3 has 12 amino acids. With 2 bases removed from V and 5 bases from J, the gap between germline ends came to 6 bases. The DNA of the CDR3 is TGTGCCAGCAGTTTATCTCTTACTGAAGCTTTCTTT. It is translated as CASSLSLTEAFF.

V usage is TRBV6-2 or TRBV6-3 and J usage is TRBJ1-5; TRBD1 is a possible D gene (5 bases). Trimming removed 5 bases at V and 4 bases at J, with 9 bases between. Germline CDR1 and CDR2: MNHEY and SVGEGT. This CDR3 is 13 amino acids long. The CDR3 region has the DNA TGTGCCAGCAGTGGGGGGTGGAATCAGCCCCAGCATTTT. This sequence encodes CASSGGWNQPQHF.

The chain has TRBV28 and TRBJ1-2; no reliable D call. The V end was cut by 6 bases, the J end by 0 bases, with 11 bases between. Per germline, CDR1 MDHEN and CDR2 SYDVKM. The CDR3 spans 14 residues. As DNA, the CDR3 is TGTGCCAGCAGAGCGGAAAAAACTAACTATGGCTACACCTTC. Its protein product is CASRAEKTNYGYTF.